This is a list of T cell receptor beta chains from one sample in a study of T cell repertoires in cytomegalovirus infection. TCRdb itself ran the reads through MiXCR, one entry per CDR3 protein. This table holds some 500,000 distinct CDR3 sequences, roughly a third found once. These receptors' antigens are unknown. The input for sequencing was cultured PBMCs, taken from culture after CMV antigen stimulation. The receptors shown here come from a human donor in good health (CMV status not recorded). Some clones in this sample may be carry-over from other donors' samples. Each CDR3 is given with its conserved first and last residue. A D gene is named only where the DNA matches it firmly. The size of a clone is reported for some rows only, either as once, few or many, or as a class for expanded clones.

cdr3_length d_call j_call clone_size v_call cdr3_aa cdr3_nt
14 NA TRBJ1-1 few TRBV11-2 CASSAQGLGTEAFF TGTGCCAGCAGCGCACAGGGATTAGGCACTGAAGCTTTCTTT
14 NA TRBJ1-2 NA TRBV6-1 CASSELGPGGGYTF TGTGCCAGCAGTGAATTGGGACCCGGTGGAGGCTACACCTTC
16 TRBD1 TRBJ2-2 NA TRBV20-1 CSASREGGQGTGELFF TGCAGTGCTAGTAGAGAAGGCGGACAGGGGACCGGGGAGCTGTTTTTT
14 TRBD2 TRBJ2-5 NA TRBV20-1 CSAGPGTSGFSQYF TGCAGTGCTGGACCCGGGACTAGCGGGTTTAGCCAGTACTTC
17 NA TRBJ2-1 many TRBV7-6 CATSRTLDGFLYNEQFF TGTGCCACCAGCCGGACCCTCGACGGATTCCTCTACAATGAGCAGTTCTTC
11 NA TRBJ2-3 few TRBV2 CASSELNTQYF TGTGCCAGCAGTGAGCTGAATACGCAGTATTTT
15 NA TRBJ1-1 many TRBV7-2 CASSLGWAMNTEAFF TGTGCCAGCAGCTTAGGGTGGGCCATGAACACTGAAGCTTTCTTT
13 NA TRBJ2-3 once TRBV30 CAWSVLLGSLPFF TGTGCCTGGAGTGTACTGCTAGGGTCCTTGCCGTTTTTC
16 TRBD1 TRBJ1-6 NA TRBV11-2 CASSSSGTGLSSPLHF TGTGCCAGCAGCTCCAGTGGGACAGGGCTGTCTTCACCCCTCCACTTT
16 NA TRBJ2-1 NA TRBV12-3/TRBV12-4 CASSSSDSRRYNEQFF TGTGCCAGCAGTTCTTCTGACAGCCGTCGGTACAATGAGCAGTTCTTC
16 NA TRBJ2-1 few TRBV11-2 CASSLALASSYNEQFF TGTGCCAGCAGCTTAGCCCTAGCGTCCTCCTACAATGAGCAGTTCTTC
12 NA TRBJ2-2 NA TRBV4-3 CASSQETGELFF TGCGCCAGCAGCCAAGAGACCGGGGAGCTGTTTTTT
14 NA TRBJ2-3 NA TRBV6-1 CASRPRGGTDTQYF TGTGCCAGCAGGCCCAGGGGGGGCACAGATACGCAGTATTTT
13 NA TRBJ1-1 many TRBV10-3 CAISDGPGGEAFF TGTGCCATCAGTGATGGGCCGGGGGGAGAAGCTTTCTTT
15 TRBD2 TRBJ2-1 NA TRBV5-4 CASSHRTRSYNEQFF TGTGCCAGCAGCCACAGGACTAGATCCTACAATGAGCAGTTCTTC
14 NA TRBJ1-4 NA TRBV24-1 CATSDAGPGEKLFF TGTGCCACCAGTGATGCGGGGCCTGGGGAAAAACTGTTTTTT
17 NA TRBJ2-4 many TRBV7-2 CASSLYKGTLAKNIQYF TGTGCCAGCAGCTTATATAAGGGAACTCTAGCCAAAAACATTCAGTACTTC